The T cell receptor (beta chain) described here comes from a study of blood T cell repertoires in COVID-19. Study details: The United States, Italy and Spain supplied acute and convalescent COVID-19 samples.

This CDR3 spans 15 amino acids. Trimming at V came to 4 bases and at J to 3 bases, leaving 8 bases not matched to a gene. Per the germline V gene, CDR1 is MNHEY and CDR2 is SVGEGT. In the original analysis: Estimation of nucleated cell counts was performed using reference gene primer amplification. Clones were read by immunoSEQ multiplex PCR, and TCRdb kept only the in-frame ones, dropping some. For V, J and clone size, that table is used; D and trimming come from the DNA. The sample yields some 130,000 clones, roughly 85% seen once. Input material: peripheral blood. This sequence joins TRBV6-2 or TRBV6-3 and TRBJ2-7, with 8 bases matching TRBD1. This receptor was obtained from a man in his sixties with acute or convalescent COVID-19. The CDR3 reads CASSFLLGQGYEQYF. The CDR3 DNA sequence: TGTGCCAGCAGTTTCTTACTTGGACAGGGCTACGAGCAGTACTTC.